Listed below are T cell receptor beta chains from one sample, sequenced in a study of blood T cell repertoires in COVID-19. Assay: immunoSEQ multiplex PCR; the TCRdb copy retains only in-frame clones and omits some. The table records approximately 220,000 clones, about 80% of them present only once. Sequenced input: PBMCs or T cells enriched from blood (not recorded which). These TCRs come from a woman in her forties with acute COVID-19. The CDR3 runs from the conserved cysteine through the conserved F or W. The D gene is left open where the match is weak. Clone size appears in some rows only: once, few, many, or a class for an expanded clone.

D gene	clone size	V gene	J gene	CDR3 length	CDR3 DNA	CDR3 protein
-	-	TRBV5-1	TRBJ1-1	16	TGCGCCAGCAGCTCCGGGATTCAGAGGGGGTACACTGAAGCTTTCTTT	CASSSGIQRGYTEAFF
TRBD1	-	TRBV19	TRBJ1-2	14	TGTGCCAGTAGTCCACAGGGGCTCAACTATGGCTACACCTTC	CASSPQGLNYGYTF
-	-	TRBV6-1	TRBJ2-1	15	TGTGCCAGCAGTGAAGCCCCAGGGTCCTACAATGAGCAGTTCTTC	CASSEAPGSYNEQFF
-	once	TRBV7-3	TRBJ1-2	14	TGTGCCAGCAGCCCTGACAGGACAAACTATGGCTACACCTTC	CASSPDRTNYGYTF
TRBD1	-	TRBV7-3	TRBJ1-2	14	TGTGCCAGCAGCGCCCCGGGACAGATTACGGGCTACACCTTC	CASSAPGQITGYTF
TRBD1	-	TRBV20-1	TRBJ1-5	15	TGCAGTGCTAGTGATACGGGACAGGGAAATCAGCCCCAGCATTTT	CSASDTGQGNQPQHF
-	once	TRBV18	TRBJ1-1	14	TGTGCCAGCTCACCAGGCAGGGGATACACTGAAGCTTTCTTT	CASSPGRGYTEAFF
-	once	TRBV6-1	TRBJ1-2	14	TGTGCCAGCAGTGACGGGGGGCAGGGGAGTGGCTACACCTTC	CASSDGGQGSGYTF
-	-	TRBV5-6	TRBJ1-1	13	TGTGCCAGCAGCTACAGGGTCGACACTGAAGCTTTCTTT	CASSYRVDTEAFF
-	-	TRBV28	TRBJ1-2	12	TGTGCCAGCAGTTTACGGAGATATGGCTACACCTTC	CASSLRRYGYTF
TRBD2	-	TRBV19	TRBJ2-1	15	TGTGCCAGTGCATACGGGACTAGATTCGACAATGAGCAGTTCTTC	CASAYGTRFDNEQFF
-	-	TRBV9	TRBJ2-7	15	TGTGCCAGCAGCGCCGGGGGGCCGCACTCCTACGAGCAGTACTTC	CASSAGGPHSYEQYF
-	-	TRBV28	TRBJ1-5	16	TGTGCCAGCATAGAATCCAGGGACACTCCATATCAGCCCCAGCATTTT	CASIESRDTPYQPQHF
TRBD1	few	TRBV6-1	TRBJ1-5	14	TGTGCCAGCAGTGAACAAGGACAGGTAAAGCCCCAGCATTTT	CASSEQGQVKPQHF
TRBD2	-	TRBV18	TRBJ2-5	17	TGTGCCAGCTCACCCCAACGCGCTAGCGGGAGAAGAGAGACCCAGTACTTC	CASSPQRASGRRETQYF